This T cell receptor beta chain was found in a study of blood T cells in healthy people across ages. A sample-barcoded 5' primer and a J-beta primer mix were used in a second PCR of about 6 to 11 cycles. TCRdb reanalysed the 5' RACE reads using MiXCR and keeps one entry per CDR3 protein. The sample holds 650,000 to 1,000,000 distinct CDR3 sequences; roughly 40% are singletons and the top ten take around 13%. Study conclusions and caveats: Per million T cells, TCR beta diversity dropped roughly linearly as age increased. Donors of long life had a larger count of naive CD4+ cells and greater diversity than aged donors.

To note about this clonotype: Its antigen is still unknown.

From germline, CDR1 is SGHTA and CDR2 FQGNSA. The J segment lost 8 bases and the V segment lost 5 bases, leaving 14 bases of the junction unmatched. The CDR3 has 15 residues. This clonotype was sampled from a man aged 18 to 30 in good health. Sequencing used blood. The rearrangement joins TRBV7-2 to TRBJ1-2, with 7 bases matching TRBD1. The chain's CDR3 is CASSPRGWRDRGYTF. The DNA of the CDR3 is TGTGCCAGCAGCCCCAGGGGGTGGCGGGATAGGGGCTACACCTTC.